One and the same sample provided the 4 T cell receptor beta chains below, sequenced in a study of CD4 and CD8 cells across lung adenocarcinoma regions. In TCRdb, the PCR reads were re-called with MiXCR into one record per CDR3 protein. The table lists about 25,000 distinct CDR3 sequences, around 50% of them singletons. The specimen sequenced was CD8+ T cells from the center of a lung tumor. The receptors originated from a male donor with lung adenocarcinoma. The CD4 and CD8 labels of this study may be unreliable.

The sample holds a few counts of this clonotype. The chain joins TRBV5-1 to TRBJ1-3; TRBD1 aligns across 8 bases. The CDR3 sequence is 16 residues long. Germline loops: CDR1 SGHRS, CDR2 YFSETQ. The V gene end was trimmed by 0 bases and the J gene end by 0 bases; junction bases not matched to a gene: 2. The CDR3 is CASSLGGQGSGNTIYF. In DNA form, the CDR3 reads TGCGCCAGCAGCTTGGGAGGACAGGGCTCTGGAAACACCATATATTTT.

The chain has TRBV10-3 and TRBJ1-1, with 8 bases that match TRBD1. Unmatched junction bases numbered 8, after V lost 10 bases and J lost 4 bases. The germline gives CDR1 ENHRY, CDR2 SYGVKD. This CDR3 region has 13 residues. The CDR3 region has the DNA TGTGCCAACACAGGGGGGGGGGGCACTGAAGCTTTCTTT. Residues: CANTGGGGTEAFF.

This clonotype came up many times. The chain is built from TRBV20-1 and TRBJ2-3, with 16 nucleotides matching TRBD2. Germline assignment: CDR1 DFQATT and CDR2 SNEGSKA (reference sequence). With V trimmed by 5 bases and J by 2 bases, 13 bases remained unmatched. The CDR3 contains 19 residues. In DNA form, the CDR3 reads TGCAGTGCTTACAAAGGGACTAGCGGGAGGGCCGGGGTCACAGATACGCAGTATTTT. Translated, it gives CSAYKGTSGRAGVTDTQYF.

This chain joins TRBV30 and TRBJ2-5; D call uncertain. CDR3 length: 13 residues. The germline V gene encodes CDR1 GTSNPN and CDR2 SVGIG (reference sequence). V dropped 1 base and J dropped 4 bases, with 10 bases sitting between them. As DNA, the CDR3 is TGTGCCTGGAGTGGAGGTCTCAGAGAGACCCAGTACTTC. It encodes CAWSGGLRETQYF.